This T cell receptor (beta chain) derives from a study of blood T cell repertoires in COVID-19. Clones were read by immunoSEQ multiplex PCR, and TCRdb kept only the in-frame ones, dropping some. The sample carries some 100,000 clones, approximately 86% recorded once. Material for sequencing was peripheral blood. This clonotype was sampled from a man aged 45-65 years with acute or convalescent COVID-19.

In DNA form, the CDR3 reads TGTGCCAGCAGCTTTGCAGGGAACTATGGCTACACCTTC. This codes for CASSFAGNYGYTF. V is TRBV5-8 and J is TRBJ1-2; a possible D gene is TRBD1 (5 bases). CDR1 and CDR2 (germline): SGHTS, YDEGEE. V shed 2 bases and J shed 2 bases, with 7 bases lying between them. The CDR3 contains 13 residues.